The 8 T cell receptor beta chains reported below all come from one sample, sequenced in a study of blood T cells in healthy people across ages. A J-beta primer mix and a sample-barcoded 5' primer were used in a second PCR of roughly 7 to 12 cycles. Using its own MiXCR run on the 5' RACE reads, TCRdb lists one record per CDR3 protein. The sample yields over a million distinct CDR3 sequences, about 25% seen once. The data also belong to a second study, concerning T cells of mothers and their children.

The sample taken for sequencing was blood. Receptors originate from a girl aged 2-10 years in good health.

This clonotype was observed a handful of times. This rearrangement joins TRBV12-3 or TRBV12-4 to TRBJ2-2; 9 bases are shared with TRBD1. The CDR3 loop spans 14 amino acids. Unmatched junction bases numbered 6, after V lost 6 bases and J lost 7 bases. CDR3 nucleotide sequence: TGTGCCAGCAGAAAACAGGGGGCGGGCGGGGAGCTGTTTTTT. It is translated as CASRKQGAGGELFF.

The chain joins TRBV2 to TRBJ1-5, with a tentative D call TRBD1 (5 bases). The CDR3 is 14 amino acids. Looked up from germline, CDR1 is SNHLY and CDR2 is FYNNEI. V was cut by 2 bases and J by 6 bases, with 11 bases left in between. The CDR3 spells CASSERGGGQPQHF. CDR3 DNA: TGTGCCAGCAGTGAAAGGGGAGGTGGTCAGCCCCAGCATTTT.

V usage is TRBV4-3 and J usage is TRBJ2-7, with 7 positions matching TRBD1. The CDR3 is made up of 15 amino acids. V dropped 0 bases and J dropped 0; count of bases not matched to a gene: 2. Germline-derived CDR1 and CDR2 are LGHNA and YSLEER. The CDR3 region is CASSQDDRASYEQYF. The CDR3 DNA follows: TGCGCCAGCAGCCAAGACGACAGGGCCTCCTACGAGCAGTACTTC.

This chain links TRBV7-9 with TRBJ2-2, with D possibly TRBD2 on 5 matching bases. The germline V and J ends were trimmed by 3 bases and 2 bases, with 13 bases remaining between them. Germline V CDR1 and CDR2: SEHNR, FQNEAQ (reference sequence). The CDR3 is 16 amino acids. The CDR3 sequence: CASSFPPGSNTGELFF. In nucleotides, the CDR3 is TGTGCCAGCAGCTTTCCCCCTGGGAGCAACACCGGGGAGCTGTTTTTT.

The V gene is TRBV29-1, the J gene TRBJ2-5, with a possible D match to TRBD1 (7 bases). The CDR3 is made up of 18 amino acids. Looked up from germline, CDR1 is SQVTM and CDR2 is ANQGSEA. Between the trimmed V and J ends, which lost 0 bases and 0 bases, there was a span of 20 bases. As DNA, the CDR3 is TGCAGCGTTGAAGAGTGGGGGGAGTCGGGACAGTACCAAGAGACCCAGTACTTC. Residues: CSVEEWGESGQYQETQYF.

V gene TRBV20-1 combines with J gene TRBJ2-7, with TRBD2 identical over 11 bases. Near its end, the DNA agrees better with TRBJ2-1, so the J call may be wrong. This CDR3 is built from 12 residues. Germline V lookup: CDR1 DFQATT, CDR2 SNEGSKA (reference sequence). The CDR3 bases are TGCAGTATAGCGGGGGGGATATATGAGCAGTTCTTC. Its translation is CSIAGGIYEQFF.

V gene TRBV29-1 combines with J gene TRBJ2-1; D perhaps matches TRBD2 (7 bases). The CDR3 length is 14 residues. V was shortened by 3 bases and J by 9 bases, with 18 bases between the two germline ends. CDR1 SQVTM and CDR2 ANQGSEA come from the germline V gene. The chain's CDR3 is CSVDLGGHRGEQFF. CDR3 in DNA: TGCAGCGTTGATCTGGGGGGGCATCGGGGTGAGCAGTTCTTC.

V gene TRBV21-1 combines with J gene TRBJ2-1; the table names TRBD2, a call not compared with the DNA. TRBV21-1 corresponds to a pseudogene. The CDR3 is 19 amino acids. The CDR3 sequence is CASSNPQKVLGRSYNEQFF. In DNA form, the CDR3 reads TGTGCCAGCAGCAACCCTCAGAAGGTCCTAGGTCGCTCCTACAATGAGCAGTTCTTC.